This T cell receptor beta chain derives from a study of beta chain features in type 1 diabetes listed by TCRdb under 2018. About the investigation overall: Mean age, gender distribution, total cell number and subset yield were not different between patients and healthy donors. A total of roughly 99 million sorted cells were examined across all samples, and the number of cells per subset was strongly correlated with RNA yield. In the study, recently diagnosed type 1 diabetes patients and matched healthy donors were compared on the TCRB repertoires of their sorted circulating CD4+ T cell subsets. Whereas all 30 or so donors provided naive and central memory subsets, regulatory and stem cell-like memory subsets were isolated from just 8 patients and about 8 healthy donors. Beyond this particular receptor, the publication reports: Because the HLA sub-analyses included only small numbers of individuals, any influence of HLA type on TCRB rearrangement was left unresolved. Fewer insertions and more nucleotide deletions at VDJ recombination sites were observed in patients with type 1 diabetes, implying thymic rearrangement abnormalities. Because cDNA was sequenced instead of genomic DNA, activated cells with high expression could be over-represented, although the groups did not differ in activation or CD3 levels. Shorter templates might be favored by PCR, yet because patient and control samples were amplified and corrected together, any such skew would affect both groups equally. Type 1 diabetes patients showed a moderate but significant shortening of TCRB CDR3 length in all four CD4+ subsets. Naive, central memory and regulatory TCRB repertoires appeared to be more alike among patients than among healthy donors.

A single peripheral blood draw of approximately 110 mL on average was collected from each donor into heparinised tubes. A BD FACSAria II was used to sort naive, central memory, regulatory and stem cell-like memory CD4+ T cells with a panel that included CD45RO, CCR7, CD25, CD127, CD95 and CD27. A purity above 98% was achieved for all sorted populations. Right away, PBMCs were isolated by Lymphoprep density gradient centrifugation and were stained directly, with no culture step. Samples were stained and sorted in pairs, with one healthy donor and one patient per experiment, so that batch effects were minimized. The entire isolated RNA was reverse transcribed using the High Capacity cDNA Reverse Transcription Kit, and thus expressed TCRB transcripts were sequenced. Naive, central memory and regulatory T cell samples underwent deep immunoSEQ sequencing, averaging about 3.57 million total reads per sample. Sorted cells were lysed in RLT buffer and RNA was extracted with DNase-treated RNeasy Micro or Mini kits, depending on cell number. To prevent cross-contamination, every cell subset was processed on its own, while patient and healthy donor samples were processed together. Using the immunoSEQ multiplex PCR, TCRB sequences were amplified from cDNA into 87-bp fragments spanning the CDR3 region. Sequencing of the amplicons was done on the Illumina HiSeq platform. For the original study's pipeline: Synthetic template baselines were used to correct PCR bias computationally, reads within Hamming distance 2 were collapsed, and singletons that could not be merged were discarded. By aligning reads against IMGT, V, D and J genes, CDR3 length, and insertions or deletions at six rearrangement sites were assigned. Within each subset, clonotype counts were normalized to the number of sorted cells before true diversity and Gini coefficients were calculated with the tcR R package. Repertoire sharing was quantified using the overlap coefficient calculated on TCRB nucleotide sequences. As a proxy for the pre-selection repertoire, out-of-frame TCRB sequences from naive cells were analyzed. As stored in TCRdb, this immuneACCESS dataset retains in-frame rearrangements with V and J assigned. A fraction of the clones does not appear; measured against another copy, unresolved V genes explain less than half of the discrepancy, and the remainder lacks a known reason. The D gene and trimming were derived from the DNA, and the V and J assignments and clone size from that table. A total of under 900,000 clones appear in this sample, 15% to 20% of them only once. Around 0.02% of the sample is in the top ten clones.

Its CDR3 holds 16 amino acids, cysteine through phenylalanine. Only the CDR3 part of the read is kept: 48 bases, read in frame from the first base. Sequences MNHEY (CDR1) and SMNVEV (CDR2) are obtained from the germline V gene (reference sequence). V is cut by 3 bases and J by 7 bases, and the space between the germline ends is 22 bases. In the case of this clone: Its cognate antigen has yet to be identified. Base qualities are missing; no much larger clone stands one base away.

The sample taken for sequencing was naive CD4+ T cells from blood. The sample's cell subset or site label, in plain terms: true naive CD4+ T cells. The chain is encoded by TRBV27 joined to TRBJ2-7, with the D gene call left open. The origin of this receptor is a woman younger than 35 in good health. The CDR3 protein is CASSFYSVAPIREQYF. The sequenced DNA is TGTGCCAGCAGTTTTTACAGCGTTGCCCCAATTCGGGAGCAGTACTTC.